This T cell receptor beta chain was observed in a study of CD4+ T cells in melanoma. Study observations and caveats: A reported correlation linked neoantigen-specific CD4+ T cells to CD8+, macrophage and B cell function. In melanoma, neoantigen-specific CD4+ T cells reportedly differed in differentiation state.

V shed 4 bases and J 2 bases; nucleotides not matched to a gene: 2. The CDR3 runs 15 residues. The germline gives CDR1 SGHVS, CDR2 FNYEAQ. Sequencing used immunoSEQ multiplex PCR; TCRdb keeps in-frame clones, though not all of them. The table includes 110,000 to 150,000 clones, roughly 91% detected once. This clone was seen just once. Its antigen is still unknown. The receptor comes from a human donor with melanoma. The V and J genes are TRBV7-6 and TRBJ2-2; 9 nucleotides align to TRBD1. The CDR3 DNA reads TGTGCCAGCAGCTACAGGGGGCGTAACACCGGGGAGCTGTTTTTT. This sequence encodes CASSYRGRNTGELFF.